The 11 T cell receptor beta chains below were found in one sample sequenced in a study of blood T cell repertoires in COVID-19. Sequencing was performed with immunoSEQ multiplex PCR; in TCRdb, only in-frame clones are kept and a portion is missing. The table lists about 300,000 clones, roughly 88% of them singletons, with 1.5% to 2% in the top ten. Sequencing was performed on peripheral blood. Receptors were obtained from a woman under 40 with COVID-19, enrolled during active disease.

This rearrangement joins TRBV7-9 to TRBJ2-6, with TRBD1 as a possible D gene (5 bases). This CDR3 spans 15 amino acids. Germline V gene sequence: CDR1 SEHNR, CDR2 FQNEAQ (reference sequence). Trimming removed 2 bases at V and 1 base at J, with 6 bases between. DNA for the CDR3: TGTGCCAGCAGCTTACCAGGGTCTGGGGCCAACGTCCTGACTTTC. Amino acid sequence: CASSLPGSGANVLTF. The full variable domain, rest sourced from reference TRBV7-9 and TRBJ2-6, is DTGVSQNPRHKITKRGQNVTFRCDPISEHNRLYWYRQTLGQGPEFLTYFQNEAQLEKSRLLSDRFSAERPKGSFSTLEIQRTEQGDSAMYLCASSLPGSGANVLTFGAGSRLTVL.

Written as DNA, the CDR3 is TGTGCCAGTAGTATAGTCGGGTTTTACACTGAAGCTTTCTTT. Its protein is CASSIVGFYTEAFF. This chain joins TRBV19 and TRBJ1-1; no firm D call. V gave up 1 base and J gave up 3 bases, with 9 bases separating them. The CDR3 length is 14 residues. CDR1 is LNHDA and CDR2 is SQIVND in the germline V gene (reference sequence). The variable domain in full, with the rest retrieved from reference TRBV19 and TRBJ1-1, is DGGITQSPKYLFRKEGQNVTLSCEQNLNHDAMYWYRQDPGQGLRLIYYSQIVNDFQKGDIAEGYSVSREKKESFPLTVTSAQKNPTAFYLCASSIVGFYTEAFFGQGTRLTVV.

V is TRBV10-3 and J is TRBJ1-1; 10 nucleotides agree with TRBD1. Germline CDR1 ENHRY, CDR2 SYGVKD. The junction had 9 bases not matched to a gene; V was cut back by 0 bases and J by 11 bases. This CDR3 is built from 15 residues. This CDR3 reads CAISESGDRGRAAFF. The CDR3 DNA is TGTGCCATCAGTGAGTCGGGGGACAGGGGTAGGGCGGCTTTCTTT.

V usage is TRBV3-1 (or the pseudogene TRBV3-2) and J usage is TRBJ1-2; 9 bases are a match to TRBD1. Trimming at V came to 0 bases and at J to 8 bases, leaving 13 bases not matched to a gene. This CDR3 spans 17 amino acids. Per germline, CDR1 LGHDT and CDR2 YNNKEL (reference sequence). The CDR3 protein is CASSQDLGTGFRRGYTF. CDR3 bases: TGTGCCAGCAGCCAAGATCTCGGGACAGGGTTTCGAAGGGGCTACACCTTC.

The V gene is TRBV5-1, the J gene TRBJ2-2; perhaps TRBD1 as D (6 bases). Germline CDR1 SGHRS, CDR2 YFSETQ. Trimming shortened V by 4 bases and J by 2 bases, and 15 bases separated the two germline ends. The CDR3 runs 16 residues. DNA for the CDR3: TGCGCCAGCAGCCCCCAGAGGACAGCTAACACCGGGGAGCTGTTTTTT. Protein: CASSPQRTANTGELFF. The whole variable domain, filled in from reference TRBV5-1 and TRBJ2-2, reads KAGVTQTPRYLIKTRGQQVTLSCSPISGHRSVSWYQQTPGQGLQFLFEYFSETQRNKGNFPGRFSGRQFSNSRSEMNVSTLELGDSALYLCASSPQRTANTGELFFGEGSRLTVL.

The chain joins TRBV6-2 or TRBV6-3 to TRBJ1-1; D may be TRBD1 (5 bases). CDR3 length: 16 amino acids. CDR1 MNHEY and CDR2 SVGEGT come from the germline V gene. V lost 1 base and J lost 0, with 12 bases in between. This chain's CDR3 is CASSYFGSGLNTEAFF. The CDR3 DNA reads TGTGCCAGCAGTTACTTCGGGTCAGGGCTGAACACTGAAGCTTTCTTT.

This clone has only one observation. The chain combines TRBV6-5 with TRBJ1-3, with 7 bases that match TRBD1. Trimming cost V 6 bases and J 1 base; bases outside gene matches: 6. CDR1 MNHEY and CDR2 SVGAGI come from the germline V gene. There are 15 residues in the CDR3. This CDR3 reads CASSQDRTSGNTIYF. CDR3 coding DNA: TGTGCCAGCAGCCAGGACAGGACGTCTGGAAACACCATATATTTT.

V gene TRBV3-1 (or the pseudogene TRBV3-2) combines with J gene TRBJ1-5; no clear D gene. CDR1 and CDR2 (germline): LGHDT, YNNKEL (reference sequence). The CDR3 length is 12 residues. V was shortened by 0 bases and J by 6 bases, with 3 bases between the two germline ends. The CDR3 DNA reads TGTGCCAGCAGCCAAGACGGTCAGCCCCAGCATTTT. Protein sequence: CASSQDGQPQHF.

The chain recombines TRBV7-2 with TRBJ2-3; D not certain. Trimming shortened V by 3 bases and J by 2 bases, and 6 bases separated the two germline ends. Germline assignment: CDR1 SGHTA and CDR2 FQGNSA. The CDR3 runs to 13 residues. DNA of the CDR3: TGTGCCAGCAGCTTGGCTTCCACAGATACGCAGTATTTT. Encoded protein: CASSLASTDTQYF.

CDR3 sequence: CASSLLGRGPLEQYF. The CDR3 DNA reads as TGTGCCAGCAGCTTGTTAGGCAGGGGGCCCCTCGAGCAGTACTTC. The chain employs TRBV5-4 and TRBJ2-7; the match to TRBD1 covers 8 bases. Germline V gives CDR1 SGHNT, CDR2 YYREEE (reference sequence). CDR3 length: 15 residues. With 1 base clipped from V and 6 bases from J, the junction kept 9 bases outside the gene matches.

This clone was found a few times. The CDR3 here is CASSEAPPTGGNQPQHF. The CDR3 region has the DNA TGTGCCAGCAGTGAAGCCCCCCCGACAGGGGGCAATCAGCCCCAGCATTTT. The genes are TRBV6-1 and TRBJ1-5, with 8 bases identical to TRBD1. The CDR3 is 17 residues long. The V and J ends lost 0 bases and 2 bases, in that order; junction bases with no gene match: 6. Germline loops: CDR1 MNHNS, CDR2 SASEGT.